This T cell receptor beta chain was profiled in a study of T cell responses to AZD1222 COVID-19 vaccine. Remarks on this clone: Its matching antigen is unknown. Germline and junction disagree at one end, which may indicate a read error.

Method: immunoSEQ multiplex PCR; TCRdb's copy keeps in-frame clones and lacks some. The sample carries about 140,000 clones, approximately 90% recorded once. The CDR3 loop spans 12 amino acids. Germline V gene data show CDR1 as SGHNT and CDR2 as YENEEA. The study, taken as a whole, reports: Only a handful of AZD1222 recipients, more than 5 in all, had baseline seropositivity. Spike-specific TCR depth and breadth grew after two AZD1222 doses.

The rearrangement links TRBV11-3 to TRBJ1-6, with D maybe TRBD1 (5 bases). The sequence came from an adult who received the AZD1222 COVID-19 vaccine. Sequenced material: peripheral blood, taken 28 days after the second AZD1222 dose. The CDR3 nucleotides are TGTGCCAGCAGCTTAAAGGGACCACCGTTTATCTTT. It yields the protein CASSLKGPPFIF. Filled out from reference TRBV11-3 and TRBJ1-6, the complete variable domain reads EAGVVQSPRYKIIEKKQPVAFWCNPISGHNTLYWYLQNLGQGPELLIRYENEEAVDDSQLPKDRFSAERLKGVDSTLKIQPAELGDSAVYLCASSLKGPPFIFGNGTRLTVT.